The clone carrying this T cell receptor (beta chain) was seen more than once but under ten times. Its matching antigen is unknown. This sample is part of a study of CD8+ T cells in alopecia areata. Study-wide results and limits: In patients, TCRs were shared less clearly than in mice, and HLA may possibly be involved.

After isolation, RNA underwent reverse transcription to generate cDNA as the sequencing template. Repertoires were generated with immunoSEQ multiplex PCR, while TCRdb's copy carries only in-frame clones and drops some. Among around 100,000 clones listed, approximately 58% were seen once. The CDR3 is 16 residues long. After removal of 0 bases from V and 1 base from J, the junction contained 6 bases not matched to a gene. Germline V CDR1 and CDR2: SNHLY, FYNNEI. This TCR derives from a human donor in good health. The material sequenced was CD4+ T cells sorted from blood. The chain links TRBV2 to TRBJ2-7, with TRBD1 matching over 7 bases. The CDR3: CASSEARGTVSYEQYF. DNA of the CDR3: TGTGCCAGCAGTGAAGCGCGAGGGACAGTGTCCTACGAGCAGTACTTC.